The 15 T cell receptor beta chains given below trace back to one sample, sequenced in a study of blood T cell repertoires in COVID-19. The data were produced by immunoSEQ multiplex PCR, yet TCRdb's version contains in-frame clones alone and is incomplete. Among around 190,000 clones, nearly 90% were seen once, and the ten largest hold roughly 19%. Material: peripheral blood. Receptors originate from a man aged 45 to 65 with COVID-19, enrolled during active disease.

V and J are TRBV19 and TRBJ1-6; no definite D call. Per germline, CDR1 LNHDA and CDR2 SQIVND (reference sequence). The CDR3 contains 14 residues. V lost 8 bases, J lost 9 bases, and 17 bases lay in between. CDR3 DNA: TGTGCCAGTTCCCCGGGAGTGAGGATTTCACCCCTCCACTTT. Translation gives CASSPGVRISPLHF.

The V and J genes are TRBV5-4 and TRBJ1-1; TRBD1 is a possible D gene (5 bases). This CDR3 region has 18 residues. The germline gives CDR1 SGHNT, CDR2 YYREEE (reference sequence). Trimming removed 4 bases at V and 0 bases at J, with 22 bases between. CDR3 loop: CASSPGVKLGALNTEAFF. The CDR3 nucleotides read TGTGCCAGCAGCCCGGGGGTTAAGTTAGGGGCTTTGAACACTGAAGCTTTCTTT.

The genes are TRBV6-5 and TRBJ2-6; D is unresolved. The CDR3 has 15 residues. Deletions cut 5 bases from V and 0 bases from J, with 8 bases between. Germline values: CDR1 MNHEY, CDR2 SVGAGI. The CDR3 sequence is CASSQTPSGANVLTF. The CDR3 region has the DNA TGTGCCAGCAGTCAGACACCCTCTGGGGCCAACGTCCTGACTTTC.

This clone was seen more than once but under ten times. The chain links TRBV19 to TRBJ2-6; D call uncertain. Germline lookup yields CDR1 LNHDA and CDR2 SQIVND (reference sequence). This CDR3 has 15 residues. V lost 4 bases and J 2 bases, leaving 9 bases between the germline ends. The CDR3 loop is CASSTATTGANVLTF. CDR3 bases: TGTGCCAGTAGTACCGCCACTACTGGGGCCAACGTCCTGACTTTC.

This sequence joins TRBV11-3 and TRBJ2-2; 14 positions agree with TRBD2. V trimming: 0 bases; J trimming: 0 bases; junction bases outside the gene matches: 3. This CDR3 is 19 amino acids long. Germline V gene sequence: CDR1 SGHNT, CDR2 YENEEA. The CDR3: CASSLEGGLAGANTGELFF. The CDR3 nucleotides read TGTGCCAGCAGCTTAGAGGGGGGACTAGCGGGAGCGAACACCGGGGAGCTGTTTTTT.

In regard to this clone: The sample holds other DNA sequences that translate to the same CDR3. The chain uses TRBV19 and TRBJ2-7, with D possibly matching TRBD1 (6 bases). Germline CDR1 is LNHDA and CDR2 is SQIVND (reference sequence). CDR3 length equals 14 residues. With 1 base removed from V and 4 bases from J, the gap between germline ends came to 11 bases. This CDR3 reads CASSIGGQSYEQYF. Written as DNA, the CDR3 is TGTGCCAGTAGTATAGGTGGACAGTCTTACGAGCAGTACTTC.

The chain recombines TRBV5-1 with TRBJ2-2; D is unresolved. Trimming shortened V by 3 bases and J by 7 bases, and 13 bases separated the two germline ends. Germline CDR1 and CDR2: SGHRS and YFSETQ. This CDR3 comprises 14 residues. This chain's CDR3 is CASSSTPPVGELFF. Written as DNA, the CDR3 is TGCGCCAGCAGCTCAACTCCCCCGGTCGGGGAGCTGTTTTTT.

Concerning this clone itself: Other DNA sequences in this specimen translate into the identical CDR3. The chain employs TRBV18 and TRBJ2-7; D gene uncertain. CDR1 and CDR2 (germline): KGHSH, LQKENI. V was pared by 6 bases and J by 0 bases, with 6 bases between. There are 12 residues in the CDR3. The CDR3 reads CASSPSSYEQYF. The CDR3 DNA reads TGTGCCAGCTCGCCGAGCTCCTACGAGCAGTACTTC.

The chain employs TRBV27 and TRBJ2-1, with 11 bases lining up with TRBD2. Germline V gene sequence: CDR1 MNHEY, CDR2 SMNVEV (reference sequence). V was pared by 6 bases and J by 7 bases, with 14 bases of the junction left unmatched. The CDR3 is 17 amino acids. Here the CDR3 reads CASSRRLASGGINEQFF. The CDR3 DNA reads TGTGCCAGCAGCCGACGACTGGCTAGCGGGGGGATTAATGAGCAGTTCTTC.

The V call is TRBV9, the J call TRBJ2-5; possible D gene TRBD2, 5 bases. CDR3 length equals 13 residues. Trimming stripped 0 bases from V and 5 bases from J, with 8 bases between. Germline V gives CDR1 SGDLS, CDR2 YYNGEE. CDR3 sequence reads: CASSVGLAETQYF. The CDR3 DNA is TGTGCCAGCAGCGTAGGATTAGCGGAGACCCAGTACTTC.

Here the CDR3 DNA reads TGTGCCAGCCGGGACAGTTCGTTAAATTCACCCCTCCACTTT. Protein product: CASRDSSLNSPLHF. The chain recombines TRBV19 with TRBJ1-6; 7 bases fit TRBD1. V was clipped by 9 bases and J by 7 bases; unmatched bases: 9. Germline CDR1 LNHDA, CDR2 SQIVND (reference sequence). The CDR3 is 14 amino acids.

The genes are TRBV3-1 (or the pseudogene TRBV3-2) and TRBJ1-2; D is possibly TRBD1 (5 bases). With 2 bases removed from V and 0 bases from J, the gap between germline ends came to 13 bases. The CDR3 sequence is 16 residues long. The V gene's germline CDR1 is LGHDT and CDR2 YNNKEL (reference sequence). CDR3 in DNA: TGTGCCAGCAGCCAACGAAACAGGCCTTCTAACTATGGCTACACCTTC. Protein sequence: CASSQRNRPSNYGYTF.

The V and J genes are TRBV6-5 and TRBJ2-7; D perhaps matches TRBD2 (6 bases). Germline loops: CDR1 MNHEY, CDR2 SVGAGI. The ends were cut back, 6 bases at V and 7 bases at J, with 19 bases in the middle. This CDR3 comprises 14 residues. The CDR3 loop reads CASRVLASDGEQYF. Here the CDR3 DNA reads TGTGCCAGCAGGGTCTTGGCTAGCGACGGGGAGCAGTACTTC.

The rearrangement uses TRBV5-4 and TRBJ2-3; 14 bases align to TRBD2. The germline gives CDR1 SGHNT, CDR2 YYREEE (reference sequence). This CDR3 comprises 17 residues. The J segment lost 1 base and the V segment lost 4 bases, leaving 5 bases of the junction unmatched. In DNA form, the CDR3 reads TGTGCCAGCAGCCGGGGACTAGCGGGAGCCGGCACAGATACGCAGTATTTT. Its protein is CASSRGLAGAGTDTQYF.

CDR3 residues: CASSPRGSAYNEQFF. CDR3 sequence (DNA): TGTGCCAGCAGTCCCAGGGGGTCGGCCTACAATGAGCAGTTCTTC. The chain carries TRBV27 and TRBJ2-1, with 7 bases that match TRBD1. Germline trimming cut 5 bases from V and 2 bases from J; bases unmatched to any gene: 6. The CDR3 consists of 15 residues. Looked up from germline, CDR1 is MNHEY and CDR2 is SMNVEV (reference sequence).